Only a few counts were recorded for the clone carrying this T cell receptor (beta chain). Assay: immunoSEQ multiplex PCR; the TCRdb copy retains only in-frame clones and omits some. The sample yields some 140,000 clones, roughly nine tenths seen once. The data stem from a study of control samples from healthy donors and cancer patients. The CDR3 consists of 16 residues. Germline V gene data show CDR1 as MGHRA and CDR2 as YSYEKL. Trimming stripped 4 bases from V and 0 bases from J, with 12 bases between. This TCR was sampled from a young woman in good health. The V call is TRBV4-1, the J call TRBJ2-2, with D possibly TRBD1 on 5 matching bases. The sequencing input was blood. The CDR3 loop reads CASSPQTVPNTGELFF. In DNA, the CDR3 is TGCGCCAGCAGCCCCCAGACAGTACCGAACACCGGGGAGCTGTTTTTT.